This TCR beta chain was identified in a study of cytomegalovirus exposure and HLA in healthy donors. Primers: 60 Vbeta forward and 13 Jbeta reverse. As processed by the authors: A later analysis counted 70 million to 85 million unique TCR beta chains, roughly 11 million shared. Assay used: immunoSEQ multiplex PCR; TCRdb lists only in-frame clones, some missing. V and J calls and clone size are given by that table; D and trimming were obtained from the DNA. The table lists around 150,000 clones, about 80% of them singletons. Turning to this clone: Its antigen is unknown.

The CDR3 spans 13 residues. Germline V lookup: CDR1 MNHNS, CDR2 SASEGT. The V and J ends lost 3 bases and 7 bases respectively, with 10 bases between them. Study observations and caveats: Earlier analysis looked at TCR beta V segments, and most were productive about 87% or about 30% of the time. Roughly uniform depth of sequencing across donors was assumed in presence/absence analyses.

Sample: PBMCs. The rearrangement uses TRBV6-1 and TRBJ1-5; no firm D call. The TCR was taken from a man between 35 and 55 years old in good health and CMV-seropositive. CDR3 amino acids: CASSDRWLQPQHF. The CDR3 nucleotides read TGTGCCAGCAGTGACCGGTGGTTGCAGCCCCAGCATTTT.